This T cell receptor beta chain was captured by sequencing in a study of blood T cells in healthy people across ages. With a J-beta primer mix and a sample-barcoded 5' primer, a second PCR ran about 6 to 11 cycles. TCRdb reprocessed the 5' RACE reads via MiXCR and lists one record per CDR3 protein. Of around 1,000,000 distinct CDR3 sequences in the sample, 25% were seen once. Per the germline V gene, CDR1 is DFQATT and CDR2 is SNEGSKA (reference sequence). The CDR3 is 15 amino acids. The ends were cut back, 0 bases at V and 2 bases at J, with 12 bases in the middle. The data also belong to a second study, concerning T cells of mothers and their children. From that paper: Sequencing returned over 9 million TCR beta CDR3 reads per mother and 2.5 million to 3 million per child.

Material for sequencing was blood. The clonotype comes from a girl aged 2 to 10 in good health. This rearrangement joins TRBV20-1 to TRBJ2-3, with D possibly being TRBD2 (6 bases). CDR3 bases: TGCAGTGCTAGAGATGGGGACTCCAACACAGATACGCAGTATTTT. Residues: CSARDGDSNTDTQYF.